The clone carrying this TCR beta chain was counted once. Its antigen is still unknown. This sample stems from a study of T cell responses to AZD1222 COVID-19 vaccine. General study findings and limits: Reports say nearly half of spike-specific TCRs go after unmutated variant regions.

Only in-frame clones appear in the TCRdb table, and some are missing; sequencing was by immunoSEQ multiplex PCR. This sample carries about 70,000 clones, around 90% of them seen once, and the ten largest clones take approximately 5%. This TCR derives from an adult who received the MenACWY meningococcal vaccine as a control. Sequencing was performed on peripheral blood, taken 28 days after the second dose of the MenACWY control vaccine.

In DNA form, the CDR3 reads TGCGCCAGCAGCCAACAGGGGGACTTCAATCAGCCCCAGCATTTT. Translated: CASSQQGDFNQPQHF. The chain carries TRBV4-1 and TRBJ1-5; 7 nucleotides match TRBD1. The ends lost 2 bases at V and 3 bases at J; junction bases unmatched: 4. CDR3 size: 15 residues. The germline CDR1 and CDR2 sequences are MGHRA and YSYEKL.